The source of this T cell receptor beta chain is a study of T cell changes during pregnancy in multiple sclerosis (dated by TCRdb to the late 2010s). Regarding the research as a whole: Changes in the T cell repertoire over the course of pregnancy were examined in this study in women with multiple sclerosis.

For this chain, trimming is 1 base at the V end and 9 bases at the J end, and the number of junction bases without a gene match is 9. The CDR3, from cysteine to phenylalanine, totals 15 residues. Only the CDR3 DNA is retained, 45 bases long and in frame from the first base. In the germline V gene, CDR1 corresponds to MGHRA and CDR2 to YSYEKL. With respect to this clone: It has no known antigen specificity. No base-level quality is on record; no much larger clone is a single base apart.

Library generation was performed with the immunoSEQ multiplex PCR assay. The clones in this table, taken by TCRdb from immuneACCESS, are in-frame only. Not every clone is retained; where verified, under half of the shortfall comes from an unresolved V gene, and the cause of the rest is unknown. The sample contains tens of thousands of clones, around 90% of them found a single time. The ten top clones hold around 0.22% of the sample. The V and J genes are TRBV4-1 and TRBJ1-5; the central 7 bases match TRBD1. This receptor was taken from a female donor with multiple sclerosis, enrolled in a pregnancy study. Material: CD4+ T cells from peripheral blood mononuclear cells, obtained before pregnancy. The DNA reads as follows: TGCGCCAGCAGCCAAGTCCCGCACAGGGGTGCGCCCCAGCATTTT. Its translation reads: CASSQVPHRGAPQHF.